A selection of T cell receptor beta chains follows, all from one sample in a study of cytomegalovirus exposure and HLA in healthy donors. Clones were read by immunoSEQ multiplex PCR, and TCRdb kept only the in-frame ones, dropping some. The table records about 50,000 clones, 88% of them present only once. The material sequenced was PBMCs. These receptors came from a woman aged 30 to 39 in good health and CMV-seronegative. The CDR3 runs from the conserved cysteine through the conserved F or W. Clone sizes are given selectively: once, few, many, or a class where the clone is expanded.

v_call	clone_size	j_call	cdr3_length	cdr3_aa
TRBV29-1	-	TRBJ2-3	11	CSVHPTDTQYF
TRBV9	once	TRBJ2-3	15	CASSVSEGSTDTQYF
TRBV29-1	once	TRBJ2-5	14	CSVSGRGVGETQYF
TRBV18	-	TRBJ1-2	14	CASSRQGSTDGYTF
TRBV13	-	TRBJ1-1	13	CASSPTGNTEAFF
TRBV5-6	-	TRBJ2-7	15	CASSLAGGSNEMQYF
TRBV18	once	TRBJ1-5	16	CASSPMTGYSNQPQHF
TRBV5-5	-	TRBJ1-5	14	CASSPALPGQPQHF
TRBV5-5	-	TRBJ1-5	16	CASSLGAGDSNQPQHF
TRBV2	-	TRBJ2-1	16	CASSESGNSGFIEQFF
TRBV5-1	-	TRBJ1-3	16	CASSLSGGSSGNTIYF
TRBV9	few	TRBJ1-2	15	CASSSGLNHNYGYTF
TRBV5-5	few	TRBJ2-1	13	CASSVDFRNEQFF
TRBV5-5	-	TRBJ1-1	15	CASSWNRASGTEAFF
TRBV19	-	TRBJ2-3	17	CASSNTPPSGNTDTQYF
TRBV15	-	TRBJ2-7	15	CATSKGTGGSDEQYF
TRBV6-1	-	TRBJ1-1	13	CASVDRLLSEAFF
TRBV2	-	TRBJ2-4	14	CAGQQGNAKNIQYF
TRBV7-8	-	TRBJ1-4	13	CASSLLSLEKLFF
TRBV4-2	-	TRBJ2-7	18	CASSQGGTSGRNSYEQYF
TRBV27	-	TRBJ2-7	15	CASSSRGAPSYEQYF
TRBV5-6	-	TRBJ1-5	16	CASSKDRGQSDQPQHF
TRBV6-5	-	TRBJ2-7	15	CASSPSGSSSYEQYF
TRBV7-9	-	TRBJ1-2	15	CASSLETGTSYGYTF
TRBV2	once	TRBJ1-5	15	CASTTVTAVNQPQHF
TRBV28	-	TRBJ2-1	17	CASSFPLLAGGPNEQFF
TRBV5-6	-	TRBJ2-1	14	CASSVDLEYNEQFF
TRBV20-1	once	TRBJ2-1	10	CSARFGEQFF
TRBV9	-	TRBJ2-2	13	CASSPRADGELFF
TRBV19	-	TRBJ1-1	15	CASSMITGGYTEAFF
TRBV18	-	TRBJ1-2	14	CASSPPEGLYGYTF
TRBV5-1	-	TRBJ2-5	15	CASSPGDRGPETQYF
TRBV6-1	-	TRBJ2-7	12	CASSVDRSEQYF
TRBV7-9	-	TRBJ2-7	17	CASSLGLGRTGSYEQYF
TRBV7-3	-	TRBJ2-1	15	CASSLGTGPSNEQFF
TRBV5-4	once	TRBJ2-5	16	CASSLAFREGRKTQYF
TRBV30	-	TRBJ2-5	17	CAWSVVTDYSYQETQYF
TRBV9	-	TRBJ2-2	14	CASSEIAGAGELFF
TRBV20-1	-	TRBJ2-1	11	CSATLGNEQFF
TRBV7-2	-	TRBJ2-7	13	CASRRTEGMEQYF
TRBV5-1	-	TRBJ1-3	14	CASSVDSSGNTIYF
TRBV5-1	-	TRBJ1-4	17	CASAPGRGGATNEKLFF
TRBV15	-	TRBJ2-7	12	CATGSGPYEQYF
TRBV9	-	TRBJ1-1	15	CASSAADAMNTEAFF
TRBV5-4	-	TRBJ1-1	12	CASSWGDTEAFF
TRBV28	-	TRBJ2-7	12	CASSLAGYEQYF
TRBV29-1	large	TRBJ2-7	15	CSVEPLAGGSYEQYF
TRBV6-1	-	TRBJ2-7	16	CASSGLGTGRSYEQYF
TRBV6-5	-	TRBJ1-2	12	CASSSDRAGYTF
TRBV7-8	-	TRBJ1-5	19	CASSLGGGNRIYSNQPQHF
TRBV11-2	-	TRBJ2-5	11	CASSFSETQYF
TRBV15	once	TRBJ1-4	15	CATSGDRAGFEKLFF